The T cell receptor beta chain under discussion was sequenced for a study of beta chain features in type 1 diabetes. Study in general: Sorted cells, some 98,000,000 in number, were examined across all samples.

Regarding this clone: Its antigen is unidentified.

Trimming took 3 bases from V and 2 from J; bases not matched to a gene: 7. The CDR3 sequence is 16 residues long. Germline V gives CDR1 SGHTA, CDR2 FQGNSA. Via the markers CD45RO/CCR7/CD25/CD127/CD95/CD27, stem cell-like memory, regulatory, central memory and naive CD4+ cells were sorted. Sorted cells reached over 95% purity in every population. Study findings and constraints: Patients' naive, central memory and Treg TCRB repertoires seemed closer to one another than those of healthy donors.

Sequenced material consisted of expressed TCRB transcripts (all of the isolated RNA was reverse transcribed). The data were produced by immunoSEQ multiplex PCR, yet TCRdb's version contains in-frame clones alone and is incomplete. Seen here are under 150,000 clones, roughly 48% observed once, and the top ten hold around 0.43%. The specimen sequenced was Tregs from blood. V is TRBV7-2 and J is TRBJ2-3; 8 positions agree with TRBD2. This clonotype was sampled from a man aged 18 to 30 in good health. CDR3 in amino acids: CASSFSSGGNTDTQYF. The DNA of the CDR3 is TGTGCCAGCAGCTTTTCCAGCGGGGGTAACACAGATACGCAGTATTTT.